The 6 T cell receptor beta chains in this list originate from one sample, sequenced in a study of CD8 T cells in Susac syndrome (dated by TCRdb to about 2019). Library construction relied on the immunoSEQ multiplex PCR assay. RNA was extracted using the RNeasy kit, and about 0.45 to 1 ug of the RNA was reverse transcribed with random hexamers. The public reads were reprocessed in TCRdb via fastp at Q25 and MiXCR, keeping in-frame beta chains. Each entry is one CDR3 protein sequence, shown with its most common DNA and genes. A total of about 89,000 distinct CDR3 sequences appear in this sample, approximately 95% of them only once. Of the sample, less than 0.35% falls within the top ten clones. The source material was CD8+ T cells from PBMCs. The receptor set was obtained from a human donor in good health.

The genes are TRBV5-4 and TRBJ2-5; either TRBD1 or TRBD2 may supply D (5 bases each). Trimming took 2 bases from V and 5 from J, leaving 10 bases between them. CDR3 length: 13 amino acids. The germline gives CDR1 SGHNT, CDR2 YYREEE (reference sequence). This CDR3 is CASSFDRDETQYF. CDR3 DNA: TGTGCCAGCAGCTTCGATAGGGACGAGACCCAGTACTTC.

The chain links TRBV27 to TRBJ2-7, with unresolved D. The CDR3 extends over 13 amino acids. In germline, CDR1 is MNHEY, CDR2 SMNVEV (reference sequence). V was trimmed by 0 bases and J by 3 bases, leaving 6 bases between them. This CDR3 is CASSLSRLYEQYF. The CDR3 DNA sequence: TGTGCCAGCAGTTTATCCCGACTCTACGAGCAGTACTTC.

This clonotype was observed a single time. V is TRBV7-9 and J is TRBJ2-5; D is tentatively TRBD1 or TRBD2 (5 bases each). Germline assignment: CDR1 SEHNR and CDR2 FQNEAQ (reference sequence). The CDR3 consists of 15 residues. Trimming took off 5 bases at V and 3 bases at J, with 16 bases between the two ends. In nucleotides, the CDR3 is TGTGCCAGCAGCCCCCCCGGGGCTGGGGAAGAGACCCAGTACTTC. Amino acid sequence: CASSPPGAGEETQYF.

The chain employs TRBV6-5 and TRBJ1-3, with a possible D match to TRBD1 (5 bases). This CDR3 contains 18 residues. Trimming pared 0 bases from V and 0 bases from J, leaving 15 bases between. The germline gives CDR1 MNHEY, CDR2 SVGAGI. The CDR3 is CASSYSPRDHSSGNTIYF. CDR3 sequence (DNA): TGTGCCAGCAGTTACTCGCCCAGGGACCATTCCTCTGGAAACACCATATATTTT.

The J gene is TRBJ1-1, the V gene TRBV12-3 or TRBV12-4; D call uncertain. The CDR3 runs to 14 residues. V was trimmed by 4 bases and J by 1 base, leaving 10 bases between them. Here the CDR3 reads CASSYTTANTEAFF. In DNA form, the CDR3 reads TGTGCCAGCAGTTATACAACAGCGAACACTGAAGCTTTCTTT.

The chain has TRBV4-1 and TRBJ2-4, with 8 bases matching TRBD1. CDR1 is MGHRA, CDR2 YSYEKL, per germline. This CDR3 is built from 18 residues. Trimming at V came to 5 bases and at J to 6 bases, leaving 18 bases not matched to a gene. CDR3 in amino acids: CASSNMLAGGLLLNIQYF. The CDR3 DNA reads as TGCGCCAGCAGCAACATGTTAGCAGGGGGCCTACTCCTAAACATTCAGTACTTC.